Below are 26 T cell receptor beta chains sequenced from a single sample in a study of blood T cell repertoires in COVID-19. This table comes from immunoSEQ multiplex PCR, and its TCRdb copy is limited to in-frame clones, with some not included. The sample shows 90,000 to 120,000 clones, less than 75% of them seen only once. Sequencing used peripheral blood. Receptors originate from a middle-aged woman with acute or convalescent COVID-19.

This rearrangement joins TRBV9 to TRBJ1-1, with D hard to call. The V end lost 7 bases, the J end lost 4 bases, and 17 bases lay between the germline ends. CDR1 and CDR2 (germline): SGDLS, YYNGEE. The CDR3 is made up of 14 amino acids. The CDR3 nucleotides are TGTGCCAGCTCCCACGGGGATTTGGGCACTGAAGCTTTCTTT. Protein sequence: CASSHGDLGTEAFF.

Points on this clone: In the same sample, other DNA sequences code for this CDR3. The chain has TRBV15 and TRBJ1-6, with 9 bases fitting TRBD1. Germline CDR1 LNHNV, CDR2 YYDKDF (reference sequence). J lost 12 bases, V lost 1 base, and 4 bases had no gene match. This CDR3 has 14 amino acids. CDR3 bases: TGTGCCACCAGCAGAGCTCGGACAGGGGAACCCCTCCACTTT. This translates into CATSRARTGEPLHF.

J is TRBJ1-5 and V is TRBV18; no firm D call. This CDR3 has 13 amino acids. Looked up from germline, CDR1 is KGHSH and CDR2 is LQKENI. The ends were cut back, 3 bases at V and 4 bases at J, with 7 bases in the middle. CDR3 coding DNA: TGTGCCAGCTCACCCGCGGAGAATCAGCCCCAGCATTTT. Translating it yields CASSPAENQPQHF.

V usage is TRBV29-1 and J usage is TRBJ2-5; D perhaps matches TRBD2 (7 bases). Germline-derived CDR1 and CDR2 are SQVTM and ANQGSEA. V lost 8 bases and J lost 5, with 18 bases in between. This CDR3 contains 13 residues. The CDR3 DNA reads as TGCAGCTCGGGGGGCAGGGGAGGGGAGACCCAGTACTTC. It codes for CSSGGRGGETQYF.

The chain carries TRBV7-9 and TRBJ1-6; no reliable D call. Between the trimmed V and J ends, which lost 1 base and 13 bases, there was a span of 5 bases. This CDR3 has 11 amino acids. Germline CDR1 reads SEHNR; CDR2 reads FQNEAQ (reference sequence). The CDR3 nucleotides are TGTGCCAGCAGCTTAGACGGGCCCCTCCACTTT. Translating gives CASSLDGPLHF. The full variable domain, with the rest looked up from reference TRBV7-9 and TRBJ1-6, is DTGVSQNPRHKITKRGQNVTFRCDPISEHNRLYWYRQTLGQGPEFLTYFQNEAQLEKSRLLSDRFSAERPKGSFSTLEIQRTEQGDSAMYLCASSLDGPLHFGNGTRLTVT.

This clone was counted a few times. V is TRBV7-9 and J is TRBJ1-4, with 7 bases lining up with TRBD1. The CDR3 sequence is 15 residues long. Germline V gene data show CDR1 as SEHNR and CDR2 as FQNEAQ (reference sequence). J gave up 6 bases and V 5 bases, and 9 bases lay outside the gene matches. The CDR3 nucleotides read TGTGCCAGCAGCCCTGGGACAGACACTTATGAAAAACTGTTTTTT. This encodes CASSPGTDTYEKLFF.

The chain uses TRBV14 and TRBJ1-2; tentatively, D is TRBD1 (5 bases). Per the germline V gene, CDR1 is SGHDN and CDR2 is FVKESK. V lost 1 base, J lost 4 bases, and 13 bases lay in between. The CDR3 runs 15 residues. CDR3 sequence reads: CASSQAQTALYGYTF. CDR3 DNA sequence: TGTGCCAGCAGCCAAGCCCAGACAGCTCTCTATGGCTACACCTTC. Drawing the rest from reference TRBV14 and TRBJ1-2, the complete variable domain is EAGVTQFPSHSVIEKGQTVTLRCDPISGHDNLYWYRRVMGKEIKFLLHFVKESKQDESGMPNNRFLAERTGGTYSTLKVQPAELEDSGVYFCASSQAQTALYGYTFGSGTRLTVV.

V and J are TRBV4-2 and TRBJ1-1; D perhaps matches TRBD1 (6 bases). Germline assignment: CDR1 LGHNA and CDR2 YNFKEQ. The CDR3 is made up of 15 amino acids. V gave up 4 bases and J gave up 0 bases, with 12 bases separating them. The CDR3 loop is CASSPQGGVNTEAFF. CDR3 nucleotide sequence: TGTGCCAGCAGCCCCCAAGGGGGGGTGAACACTGAAGCTTTCTTT.

This chain links TRBV27 with TRBJ2-2; D may be TRBD1 (6 bases). This CDR3 has 15 residues. The V gene's germline CDR1 is MNHEY and CDR2 SMNVEV (reference sequence). V was pared by 8 bases and J by 2 bases, with 15 bases between. The CDR3 loop reads CASRSRTANTGELFF. Written as DNA, the CDR3 is TGTGCCAGCCGATCAAGGACAGCTAACACCGGGGAGCTGTTTTTT.

This clone was seen at least ten times. This chain joins TRBV27 and TRBJ1-5, with 10 nucleotides matching TRBD1. Germline trimming cut 2 bases from V and 5 bases from J; bases unmatched to any gene: 3. The germline V gene has CDR1 MNHEY and CDR2 SMNVEV (reference sequence). The CDR3 is 15 residues long. The CDR3 sequence is CASSLRTGGDQPQHF. The CDR3 DNA is TGTGCCAGCAGTTTACGGACAGGGGGAGATCAGCCCCAGCATTTT.

The V gene is TRBV9, the J gene TRBJ2-7, with TRBD1 matching over 8 bases. J gave up 7 bases and V 0 bases, and 9 bases lay outside the gene matches. The CDR3 contains 15 residues. Germline CDR1 is SGDLS and CDR2 is YYNGEE. The CDR3: CASSVGRGPLWEQYF. CDR3 sequence (DNA): TGTGCCAGCAGCGTAGGCAGGGGGCCACTATGGGAGCAGTACTTC.

The chain combines TRBV4-1 with TRBJ1-1, with D hard to call. The CDR3 consists of 14 residues. Germline CDR1 and CDR2: MGHRA and YSYEKL. V shed 0 bases and J shed 6 bases, with 11 bases lying between them. The CDR3 loop is CASSQDHFGAEAFF. CDR3 in DNA: TGCGCCAGCAGCCAAGATCACTTCGGGGCTGAAGCTTTCTTT.

The chain employs TRBV2 and TRBJ1-5; a possible D gene is TRBD1 (6 bases). This CDR3 is 15 amino acids long. The germline CDR1 and CDR2 sequences are SNHLY and FYNNEI. Trimming took 7 bases from V and 3 from J, leaving 16 bases between them. The CDR3 DNA follows: TGTGCCAGCACGCGTAACAGGGCCTCCAATCAGCCCCAGCATTTT. This encodes CASTRNRASNQPQHF.

The table lists this clone with a few counts. The V call is TRBV7-2, the J call TRBJ2-3; D might be TRBD2 (6 bases). V was trimmed by 5 bases and J by 5 bases, leaving 11 bases between them. This CDR3 region has 13 residues. Germline CDR1 reads SGHTA; CDR2 reads FQGNSA. The CDR3 nucleotides read TGTGCCAGCAGCCGGGGGAATGGAGATACGCAGTATTTT. As protein: CASSRGNGDTQYF.

CDR3 sequence (DNA): TGTGCCAGCAGTTCGGGGACAGGGCGTAAAGAAAAACTGTTTTTT. Amino acids: CASSSGTGRKEKLFF. The chain combines TRBV28 with TRBJ1-4, with 9 bases fitting TRBD1. There are 15 residues in the CDR3. From germline, CDR1 is MDHEN and CDR2 SYDVKM. V was pared by 4 bases and J by 8 bases, with 8 bases of the junction left unmatched.

This chain uses TRBV7-9 with TRBJ2-5; 10 bases are a match to TRBD1. V shed 5 bases, J shed 5 bases, and the junction held 8 bases outside the gene matches. This CDR3 spans 15 amino acids. Germline V lookup: CDR1 SEHNR, CDR2 FQNEAQ (reference sequence). This chain's CDR3 is CASSVIGTGDETQYF. Here the CDR3 DNA reads TGTGCCAGCAGCGTCATAGGGACAGGGGACGAGACCCAGTACTTC. Full variable domain (outside the CDR3, taken from reference TRBV7-9 and TRBJ2-5): DTGVSQNPRHKITKRGQNVTFRCDPISEHNRLYWYRQTLGQGPEFLTYFQNEAQLEKSRLLSDRFSAERPKGSFSTLEIQRTEQGDSAMYLCASSVIGTGDETQYFGPGTRLLVL.

This clone showed up many times. The chain combines TRBV5-1 with TRBJ1-5, with TRBD1 matching over 7 bases. The CDR3 has 17 residues. Trimming took 4 bases from V and 1 from J; bases not matched to a gene: 11. CDR1 is SGHRS, CDR2 YFSETQ, per germline. The CDR3 loop is CASSQDRIELSNQPQHF. CDR3 in DNA: TGCGCCAGCAGCCAGGACAGGATAGAGCTGAGCAATCAGCCCCAGCATTTT. The whole variable domain, remainder taken from reference TRBV5-1 and TRBJ1-5, is KAGVTQTPRYLIKTRGQQVTLSCSPISGHRSVSWYQQTPGQGLQFLFEYFSETQRNKGNFPGRFSGRQFSNSRSEMNVSTLELGDSALYLCASSQDRIELSNQPQHFGDGTRLSIL.

The V and J genes are TRBV4-3 and TRBJ1-2; tentative D call: TRBD1 (6 bases). The germline gives CDR1 LGHNA, CDR2 YSLEER. The CDR3 contains 17 residues. Trimming took off 0 bases at V and 0 bases at J, with 14 bases between the two ends. The CDR3 here is CASSQENRAHTNYGYTF. DNA for the CDR3: TGCGCCAGCAGCCAAGAAAACAGGGCCCACACTAACTATGGCTACACCTTC.

This clone is a singleton in its sample. The genes are TRBV28 and TRBJ1-1, with D possibly being TRBD1 (5 bases). Per germline, CDR1 MDHEN and CDR2 SYDVKM. The V end lost 4 bases, the J end lost 4 bases, and 16 bases lay between the germline ends. CDR3 size: 15 residues. Here the CDR3 reads CASSWFSTELTEAFF. The CDR3 bases are TGTGCCAGCAGTTGGTTCTCGACAGAACTCACTGAAGCTTTCTTT.

This clone appeared a few times. The chain is built from TRBV10-1 and TRBJ2-1; 14 bases are shared with TRBD2. This CDR3 spans 16 amino acids. CDR1 is WNHNN, CDR2 SYGVQD, per germline (reference sequence). The trim removed 5 bases at V and 5 bases at J, leaving 5 bases unmatched. Written as DNA, the CDR3 is TGCGCCAGCAGTACGGGACTAGCGGGGGTAGACAATGAGCAGTTCTTC. Protein product: CASSTGLAGVDNEQFF.

The chain employs TRBV3-1 (or the pseudogene TRBV3-2) and TRBJ1-1; D is uncertain. The germline V gene has CDR1 LGHDT and CDR2 YNNKEL (reference sequence). The CDR3 is made up of 13 amino acids. The V gene lost 5 bases and the J gene lost 0 bases, with 7 bases spanning the gap. The CDR3 coding sequence is TGTGCCAGCAGCGACACCTTGAACACTGAAGCTTTCTTT. Translation gives CASSDTLNTEAFF.

This clone appeared once. The chain joins TRBV15 to TRBJ2-2, with D tentatively TRBD2 (5 bases). V gave up 4 bases and J gave up 4 bases, with 16 bases separating them. The CDR3 covers 16 residues. CDR1 is LNHNV, CDR2 YYDKDF, per germline (reference sequence). The CDR3 is CATSTVPVSGTGELFF. Written as DNA, the CDR3 is TGTGCCACCAGCACTGTCCCCGTAAGCGGCACCGGGGAGCTGTTTTTT. The full variable domain, its missing parts supplied by reference TRBV15 and TRBJ2-2, is DAMVIQNPRYQVTQFGKPVTLSCSQTLNHNVMYWYQQKSSQAPKLLFHYYDKDFNNEADTPDNFQSRRPNTSFCFLDIRSPGLGDTAMYLCATSTVPVSGTGELFFGEGSRLTVL.

This chain links TRBV7-2 with TRBJ1-1, with no clear D. The CDR3 spans 14 residues. The V and J ends lost 5 bases and 0 bases respectively, with 10 bases between them. Germline lookup yields CDR1 SGHTA and CDR2 FQGNSA. The CDR3 loop reads CASSVVGVNTEAFF. As DNA, the CDR3 is TGTGCCAGCAGCGTGGTGGGCGTGAACACTGAAGCTTTCTTT.

This clone came up once. The chain links TRBV19 to TRBJ1-5, with TRBD1 identical over 9 bases. This CDR3 comprises 14 residues. CDR1 is LNHDA and CDR2 is SQIVND in the germline V gene (reference sequence). V was pared by 3 bases and J by 6 bases, with 3 bases of the junction left unmatched. CDR3 coding DNA: TGTGCCAGTAGTATGGGACAGGGAGGTCAGCCCCAGCATTTT. Residues: CASSMGQGGQPQHF.

The V and J genes are TRBV5-1 and TRBJ1-4; 8 bases fit TRBD1. J lost 2 bases, V lost 1 base, and 1 base had no gene match. Germline V CDR1 and CDR2: SGHRS, YFSETQ. The length of the CDR3 is 15 residues. The CDR3 reads CASSLRTGTNEKLFF. The CDR3 DNA reads TGCGCCAGCAGCTTGAGGACAGGGACTAATGAAAAACTGTTTTTT.

The rearrangement links TRBV7-8 to TRBJ2-2, with 9 bases fitting TRBD1. V lost 5 bases to trimming and J lost 3 bases; unmatched junction nucleotides: 7. The CDR3 loop spans 16 amino acids. The V gene's germline CDR1 is SGHVS and CDR2 FQNEAQ. The CDR3 spells CASSVRDRVDTGELFF. CDR3 in DNA: TGTGCCAGCAGCGTTCGGGACAGGGTTGACACCGGGGAGCTGTTTTTT.